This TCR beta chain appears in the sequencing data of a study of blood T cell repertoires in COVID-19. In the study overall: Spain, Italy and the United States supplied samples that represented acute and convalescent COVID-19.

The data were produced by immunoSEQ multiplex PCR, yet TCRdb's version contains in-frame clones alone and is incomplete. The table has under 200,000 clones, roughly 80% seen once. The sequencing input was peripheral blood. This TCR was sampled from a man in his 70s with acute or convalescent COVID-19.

CDR3 amino acids: CASSFVSSYEQYF. As DNA, the CDR3 is TGCGCCAGCAGCTTTGTCTCCTCCTACGAGCAGTACTTC. The rearrangement uses TRBV5-1 and TRBJ2-7; D unresolved. The CDR3 totals 13 residues. Germline CDR1 SGHRS, CDR2 YFSETQ. Trimming removed 2 bases from V and 0 bases from J, with 6 bases in between. Supplemented by reference TRBV5-1 and TRBJ2-7, the full variable domain reads KAGVTQTPRYLIKTRGQQVTLSCSPISGHRSVSWYQQTPGQGLQFLFEYFSETQRNKGNFPGRFSGRQFSNSRSEMNVSTLELGDSALYLCASSFVSSYEQYFGPGTRLTVT.